This T cell receptor beta chain was sequenced in a study of post-analysis software for immune sequencing data. Notes on the study in general: The study found significantly lower normalized Chao1 diversity in multiple sclerosis patients than in controls.

Unique molecular identifiers were built into the TCR beta cDNA libraries. TCRdb passed the PCR reads through MiXCR, listing each CDR3 protein once. The sample holds fewer than 850,000 distinct CDR3 sequences; just under 30% are singletons and the top ten take under 0.7%. Of note for this clonotype: The antigen is unknown.

The sequence was collected from a girl aged 5-17 years with multiple sclerosis. Sequencing was done on a sample of blood.

CDR3 bases: TGCAGCGTTGAGGGACAGGCCCTCTCCCATGGCTACACCTTC. Its protein is CSVEGQALSHGYTF. The V and J genes are TRBV29-1 and TRBJ1-2, with 8 nucleotides matching TRBD1. This CDR3 has 14 residues. In germline, CDR1 is SQVTM, CDR2 ANQGSEA. V lost 3 bases and J lost 6; bases outside the gene matches: 9.